The present entry profiles one T cell receptor (beta chain) with its context. The antigen is unknown. Measured with immunoSEQ multiplex PCR; TCRdb has only the in-frame clones, and not every one. The sample shows around 26,000 clones, around 80% of them seen only once. Brentuximab vedotin exposure varied, and every patient relapsed after autologous stem cell transplantation. This specimen comes from a study of PD-1 blockade in classical Hodgkin lymphoma. This CDR3 is built from 16 residues. CDR1 is WSHSY and CDR2 is SAAADI in the germline V gene. The J segment lost 6 bases and the V segment lost 7 bases, leaving 11 bases of the junction unmatched. Study-wide results and caveats: Still unresolved is the cause of the repertoire differences, which may be disease activity or prior therapy. Researchers reported that CD4+ TCR diversity, though not CD8+, rose significantly by C4D1.

This chain links TRBV10-2 with TRBJ2-7; the match to TRBD2 covers 14 bases. The sequence was collected from a human donor with classical Hodgkin lymphoma. Sequencing was performed on peripheral blood mononuclear cells (PBMCs), taken before the second cycle of nivolumab. In DNA, the CDR3 is TGCGCCAGCAAGATTCCGGGACTAGCGGGAGTAAGCGAGCAGTACTTC. Amino acid sequence: CASKIPGLAGVSEQYF.